These 15 T cell receptor beta chains share one sample of origin, sequenced in a study of T cell clones after liver transplantation (dated by TCRdb to 2018 to 2020). The method behind the library was the immunoSEQ multiplex PCR assay. TCRdb provides this immuneACCESS table in a form limited to in-frame rearrangements. Some clones are lacking; in checked studies, under half of them reflect an unresolved V gene, and why the rest are absent is not known. Counted in this sample were 70,000 or so clones; over 90% of them appeared once. The ten top clones hold 0.75% to 1% of the sample. This sample comprised CD4+ T cells from blood, obtained approximately 27 months after liver transplant. All receptors come from a human patient who received a liver transplant. After a transplant, certain T cells may trace back to the graft donor.

The CDR3 coding sequence is TGCGCCAGCAGCCCCCAGACAGGGCGGAACTATGGCTACACCTTC. Its protein is CASSPQTGRNYGYTF. The chain is built from TRBV5-1 and TRBJ1-2; 7 nucleotides align to TRBD1. CDR1 SGHRS and CDR2 YFSETQ come from the germline V gene. V lost 4 bases and J lost 2; bases outside the gene matches: 8. The CDR3 covers 15 residues. Looking up the rest from reference TRBV5-1 and TRBJ1-2 gives the full variable domain: KAGVTQTPRYLIKTRGQQVTLSCSPISGHRSVSWYQQTPGQGLQFLFEYFSETQRNKGNFPGRFSGRQFSNSRSEMNVSTLELGDSALYLCASSPQTGRNYGYTFGSGTRLTVV.

For the CDR3, the DNA is TGTGCCAGCAGTCTCCCGCGACTCGATCACAATGAGCAGTTCTTC. Translated: CASSLPRLDHNEQFF. J is TRBJ2-1 and V is TRBV6-1; D remains unclear. Trimming shortened V by 5 bases and J by 5 bases, and 16 bases separated the two germline ends. CDR3 size: 15 residues. Per the germline V gene, CDR1 is MNHNS and CDR2 is SASEGT.

The count of this clone is one. The chain couples TRBV5-1 to TRBJ2-7; unclear D gene. V lost 2 bases and J lost 2, with 8 bases in between. The CDR3 consists of 13 residues. Looked up from germline, CDR1 is SGHRS and CDR2 is YFSETQ. The CDR3 protein is CASSFGQTYEQYF. For the CDR3, the DNA is TGCGCCAGCAGCTTCGGGCAGACCTACGAGCAGTACTTC. The full variable domain, in which reference TRBV5-1 and TRBJ2-7 provide the parts outside the CDR3, is KAGVTQTPRYLIKTRGQQVTLSCSPISGHRSVSWYQQTPGQGLQFLFEYFSETQRNKGNFPGRFSGRQFSNSRSEMNVSTLELGDSALYLCASSFGQTYEQYFGPGTRLTVT.

The chain carries TRBV19 and TRBJ2-3; D remains unclear. The CDR3 loop spans 13 amino acids. CDR1 is LNHDA and CDR2 is SQIVND in the germline V gene (reference sequence). Trimming shortened V by 7 bases and J by 2 bases, and 10 bases separated the two germline ends. This CDR3 is CASTQQNTDTQYF. Here the CDR3 DNA reads TGTGCCAGTACTCAGCAGAACACAGATACGCAGTATTTT.

The rearrangement uses TRBV5-1 and TRBJ1-3, with 9 nucleotides matching TRBD1. J was trimmed by 3 bases and V by 4 bases; bases with no gene match: 8. There are 16 residues in the CDR3. Germline-derived CDR1 and CDR2 are SGHRS and YFSETQ. The CDR3 protein is CASSPTGTGYGNTIYF. DNA for the CDR3: TGCGCCAGCAGCCCGACCGGGACAGGGTATGGAAACACCATATATTTT.

V is TRBV19 and J is TRBJ1-5; no firm D call. Germline assignment: CDR1 LNHDA and CDR2 SQIVND (reference sequence). Between the trimmed V and J ends, which lost 0 bases and 6 bases, there was a span of 3 bases. This CDR3 region has 12 residues. This CDR3 reads CASSIDSQPQHF. The CDR3 nucleotides read TGTGCCAGTAGTATAGACAGTCAGCCCCAGCATTTT.

This chain links TRBV6-5 with TRBJ2-3; 10 bases map to TRBD1. The junction had 5 bases not matched to a gene; V was cut back by 0 bases and J by 8 bases. From germline, CDR1 is MNHEY and CDR2 SVGAGI. The CDR3 runs 15 residues. The CDR3 DNA reads as TGTGCCAGCAGTTACTCCGACAGGGGGCGAGGTACGCAGTATTTT. Translation gives CASSYSDRGRGTQYF.

The chain recombines TRBV2 with TRBJ2-5; the D gene is possibly TRBD1 (7 bases). Germline CDR1 SNHLY, CDR2 FYNNEI. The CDR3 is made up of 13 amino acids. V lost 7 bases and J 5 bases, leaving 14 bases between the germline ends. The CDR3 region has the DNA TGTGCCAGCACCCCGACAGGGAGGGAGACCCAGTACTTC. Residues: CASTPTGRETQYF.

The rearrangement links TRBV7-8 to TRBJ1-1; D is perhaps TRBD1 (6 bases). From germline, CDR1 is SGHVS and CDR2 FQNEAQ. The V end lost 1 base, the J end lost 1 base, and 10 bases lay between the germline ends. This CDR3 has 15 amino acids. The CDR3 is CASSLGGGWNTEAFF. In DNA form, the CDR3 reads TGTGCCAGCAGCTTAGGTGGGGGCTGGAACACTGAAGCTTTCTTT. Together with reference TRBV7-8 and TRBJ1-1, the CDR3 gives the full variable domain: GAGVSQSPRYKVAKRGQDVALRCDPISGHVSLFWYQQALGQGPEFLTYFQNEAQLDKSGLPSDRFFAERPEGSVSTLKIQRTQQEDSAVYLCASSLGGGWNTEAFFGQGTRLTVV.

The V call is TRBV12-1, the J call TRBJ2-7; the D call TRBD2 from the table was never checked on the DNA. TRBV12-1 is a pseudogene locus. The CDR3 loop spans 15 amino acids. In DNA, the CDR3 is TGTGCCAGCAGCCTTCGGACTAGCTCCCTCGAGGGGCAGTACTTC. As protein: CASSLRTSSLEGQYF.

J is TRBJ2-1 and V is TRBV29-1, with D tentatively TRBD1 (6 bases). Germline-derived CDR1 and CDR2 are SQVTM and ANQGSEA. The CDR3 covers 14 residues. The CDR3: CSYSGTWRKGGLFF. As DNA, the CDR3 is TGCAGTTATTCGGGGACATGGCGGAAGGGCGGGTTGTTCTTC.

The J gene is TRBJ2-7, the V gene TRBV28, with D maybe TRBD2 (7 bases). Per the germline V gene, CDR1 is MDHEN and CDR2 is SYDVKM. Trimming stripped 2 bases from V and 0 bases from J, with 17 bases between. The CDR3 length is 17 residues. DNA for the CDR3: TGTGCCAGCAGTTTAGGATTGGGGGCTAGCGGCTCCTACGAGCAGTACTTC. This codes for CASSLGLGASGSYEQYF.

V and J are TRBV5-1 and TRBJ2-7; D possibly corresponds to TRBD2 (6 bases). Trimming shortened V by 3 bases and J by 3 bases, and 16 bases separated the two germline ends. The length of the CDR3 is 15 residues. Germline V CDR1 and CDR2: SGHRS, YFSETQ. CDR3 sequence: CASSSLGGARYEQYF. CDR3 DNA sequence: TGCGCCAGCAGCTCTTTAGGAGGGGCCCGCTACGAGCAGTACTTC.

The chain joins TRBV6-1 to TRBJ2-3; D ambiguous. Germline V gene lookup returns CDR1 MNHNS and CDR2 SASEGT. V was shortened by 3 bases and J by 0 bases, with 13 bases between the two germline ends. The CDR3 is 16 amino acids. The CDR3 DNA follows: TGTGCCAGCAGTGACGGGCCACTTTCTAGCACAGATACGCAGTATTTT. Amino acid sequence: CASSDGPLSSTDTQYF.

The genes are TRBV5-6 and TRBJ2-3; the D gene is possibly TRBD2 (6 bases). V was trimmed by 5 bases and J by 0 bases, leaving 7 bases between them. Per germline, CDR1 SGHDT and CDR2 YYEEEE. The CDR3 runs 13 residues. The DNA for the CDR3 is TGTGCCAGCAGTGGGGGGAGCACAGATACGCAGTATTTT. This sequence encodes CASSGGSTDTQYF.